Listed below are T cell receptor beta chains from one sample, sequenced in a study of radiotherapy plus CTLA-4 blockade in lung cancer. Some clones are missing from TCRdb's copy, which holds only in-frame ones; the method was immunoSEQ multiplex PCR. The sample yields 60,000 to 70,000 clones, roughly 85% seen once. The sequenced sample was peripheral blood, obtained from a patient treated with radiotherapy plus ipilimumab. The receptors stem from a human donor with non-small cell lung cancer who had a complete response to radiotherapy plus ipilimumab. Both conserved end residues are part of each CDR3. D genes are given only for firm matches. The size of a clone is reported for some rows only, either as once, few or many, or as a class for expanded clones.

CDR3aa | CDR3nt | d_gene | j_gene | abundance | v_gene
CAWSVKDTQYF | TGTGCCTGGAGTGTAAAAGATACGCAGTATTTT | . | TRBJ2-3 | . | TRBV30
CASSEFRYETQYF | TGTGCCAGCAGTGAATTTCGGTACGAGACCCAGTACTTC | . | TRBJ2-5 | . | TRBV6-1
CASSIAGLYEQYF | TGTGCCAGTAGTATAGCAGGGCTTTACGAGCAGTACTTC | . | TRBJ2-7 | . | TRBV19
CASSQTGANTEAFF | TGTGCCAGCAGCCAGACGGGGGCCAACACTGAAGCTTTCTTT | . | TRBJ1-1 | few | TRBV11-3
CASSLAGRADQPQHF | TGCGCCAGCAGCTTGGCCGGCAGGGCGGATCAGCCCCAGCATTTT | . | TRBJ1-5 | once | TRBV5-1
CASSYRAGGAATDTQYF | TGTGCCAGCAGCTACCGGGCCGGGGGGGCTGCCACAGATACGCAGTATTTT | TRBD2 | TRBJ2-3 | . | TRBV11-3
CASSQDPGNSPLHF | TGCGCCAGCAGCCAAGATCCCGGTAATTCACCCCTCCACTTT | . | TRBJ1-6 | few | TRBV5-4
CASSLEVATQYF | TGTGCCAGCAGCCTCGAGGTGGCGACCCAGTACTTC | . | TRBJ2-5 | . | TRBV11-2
CSANPSGEQFF | TGCAGTGCTAACCCTAGCGGAGAGCAGTTCTTC | TRBD2 | TRBJ2-1 | . | TRBV20-1
CASSLQKGGTNEKLFF | TGTGCCAGCTCACTTCAGAAAGGGGGGACTAATGAAAAACTGTTTTTT | . | TRBJ1-4 | . | TRBV18
CASGTEGDSPLHF | TGTGCCAGCGGTACCGAGGGGGATTCACCCCTCCACTTT | . | TRBJ1-6 | . | TRBV7-9
CASSYSGSTDTQYF | TGTGCCAGTAGTTACAGCGGTAGCACAGATACGCAGTATTTT | . | TRBJ2-3 | . | TRBV19
CASSLYATGRGNEQFF | TGTGCCAGCAGCTTATATGCCACGGGGCGAGGCAATGAGCAGTTCTTC | . | TRBJ2-1 | . | TRBV11-3
CASSPFTSGKNIQYF | TGTGCCAGCAGCCCCTTTACGTCGGGCAAAAACATTCAGTACTTC | . | TRBJ2-4 | . | TRBV5-6
CASSDASGTRAERGYTF | TGTGCCAGCAGTGACGCTAGTGGGACAAGAGCCGAACGGGGCTACACCTTC | . | TRBJ1-2 | few | TRBV27
CASRPRWGAVKTQYF | TGTGCCAGCAGGCCTCGTTGGGGAGCGGTTAAGACCCAGTACTTC | . | TRBJ2-5 | . | TRBV2
CASSQGAGIEQYF | TGCGCCAGCAGCCAAGGGGCGGGGATCGAGCAGTACTTC | . | TRBJ2-7 | few | TRBV4-1
CASSTHRGWQETQYF | TGTGCCAGTAGTACTCACAGGGGTTGGCAAGAGACCCAGTACTTC | TRBD1 | TRBJ2-5 | . | TRBV19
CAIRTAVSTDTQYF | TGTGCCATTCGGACTGCCGTGAGCACAGATACGCAGTATTTT | . | TRBJ2-3 | . | TRBV10-3
CASSPRDRTSGNTIYF | TGTGCCAGTAGTCCCCGGGACCGGACCTCTGGAAACACCATATATTTT | . | TRBJ1-3 | . | TRBV19
CASSANRDSPLHF | TGTGCCAGCAGCGCCAACAGGGATTCACCCCTCCACTTT | . | TRBJ1-6 | . | TRBV9
CASSTRQGVEETQYF | TGTGCCAGCAGCACCCGACAGGGAGTGGAAGAGACCCAGTACTTC | TRBD1 | TRBJ2-5 | . | TRBV7-9
CAWSAGEANSPLHF | TGTGCCTGGAGTGCTGGAGAAGCTAATTCACCCCTCCACTTT | . | TRBJ1-6 | . | TRBV30
CASSSGQGADTQYF | TGCGCCAGCAGCTCAGGACAGGGAGCAGATACGCAGTATTTT | TRBD1 | TRBJ2-3 | . | TRBV5-1
CASSSLAGGPREQYF | TGTGCCAGCAGCAGCCTAGCGGGGGGGCCTCGGGAGCAGTACTTC | TRBD2 | TRBJ2-7 | . | TRBV5-4
CASSKQGPYGYTF | TGTGCCAGTAGTAAACAAGGGCCATATGGCTACACCTTC | . | TRBJ1-2 | . | TRBV19
CASSRDSDSNQPQHF | TGTGCCAGCTCCCGGGACAGCGATAGCAATCAGCCCCAGCATTTT | TRBD1 | TRBJ1-5 | . | TRBV18
CASSLDSRPGTEAFF | TGTGCCAGCAGCTTAGACTCCCGCCCGGGGACTGAAGCTTTCTTT | . | TRBJ1-1 | . | TRBV11-2
CATGAYQETQYF | TGTGCCACAGGGGCTTACCAAGAGACCCAGTACTTC | . | TRBJ2-5 | . | TRBV19
CASSYGRLLGGYTF | TGTGCCAGCAGTTACGGTAGACTACTCGGGGGCTACACCTTC | . | TRBJ1-2 | . | TRBV6-5
CASSRPGVTNEKLFF | TGTGCCAGCAGCCGGCCCGGGGTGACTAATGAAAAACTGTTTTTT | . | TRBJ1-4 | . | TRBV5-4
CASSLAVGVGQPQHF | TGTGCCAGCAGCTTAGCTGTTGGGGTGGGTCAGCCCCAGCATTTT | . | TRBJ1-5 | . | TRBV7-8
CASSYLTSGGGYEQFF | TGCGCCAGCAGCTACCTGACTAGCGGGGGGGGATATGAGCAGTTCTTC | TRBD2 | TRBJ2-1 | . | TRBV4-1
CASRFETGGFTEAFF | TGTGCCAGCAGATTCGAAACAGGGGGTTTCACTGAAGCTTTCTTT | TRBD1 | TRBJ1-1 | . | TRBV7-2
CASSAFGWGGIQETQYF | TGTGCCAGCAGCGCCTTTGGGTGGGGAGGTATACAAGAGACCCAGTACTTC | . | TRBJ2-5 | . | TRBV7-8
CASSVAGTSGTDTQYF | TGTGCCAGCAGCGTAGCCGGGACTAGCGGCACAGATACGCAGTATTTT | TRBD2 | TRBJ2-3 | . | TRBV9
CASRTGGYTGELFF | TGTGCCAGCAGGACAGGGGGATACACCGGGGAGCTGTTTTTT | TRBD1 | TRBJ2-2 | once | TRBV27
CASSARVRVAYNEQFF | TGTGCCAGTAGCGCTCGAGTTAGGGTGGCCTACAATGAGCAGTTCTTC | . | TRBJ2-1 | . | TRBV19